Listed here are 28 T cell receptor beta chains from one sample, sequenced in a study of Ad26.COV2.S vaccination and SARS-CoV-2 variants. Here immunoSEQ multiplex PCR was the method, and the copy in TCRdb shows in-frame clones only, minus some. In the table there are about 480,000 clones, around 88% of which are singletons. Treatment denoted: roughly 19 received Ad26.COV2.S at low or high dose, single or two shots; several received placebo; per-sample allocation not given. Day 63 after the first vaccine or placebo injection was the time point for sampling. Sequenced material: peripheral blood, taken in a trial of Ad26.COV2.S vaccine versus placebo. The receptors were sampled from a person aged 18 to 59 who received the Ad26.COV2.S COVID-19 vaccine or a placebo.

This clone was counted once. The genes are TRBV9 and TRBJ2-1, with D possibly matching TRBD2 (5 bases). Per germline, CDR1 SGDLS and CDR2 YYNGEE. Trimming cost V 0 bases and J 9 bases, with 7 bases left between them. There are 12 residues in the CDR3. CDR3 protein: CASSVVGGEQFF. The CDR3 DNA follows: TGTGCCAGCAGCGTAGTTGGAGGTGAGCAGTTCTTC.

This chain joins TRBV5-6 and TRBJ1-4, with a possible D match to TRBD1 (6 bases). Trimming removed 4 bases at V and 7 bases at J, with 14 bases between. Germline V CDR1 and CDR2: SGHDT, YYEEEE. This CDR3 spans 14 amino acids. CDR3 residues: CASSPAGTPEKLFF. In DNA form, the CDR3 reads TGTGCCAGCAGCCCCGCGGGGACACCTGAAAAACTGTTTTTT. Filled out from reference TRBV5-6 and TRBJ1-4, the complete variable domain reads DAGVTQSPTHLIKTRGQQVTLRCSPKSGHDTVSWYQQALGQGPQFIFQYYEEEERQRGNFPDRFSGHQFPNYSSELNVNALLLGDSALYLCASSPAGTPEKLFFGSGTQLSVL.

J is TRBJ2-3 and V is TRBV19; no clear D. Germline-derived CDR1 and CDR2 are LNHDA and SQIVND (reference sequence). The V gene lost 3 bases and the J gene lost 2 bases, with 9 bases spanning the gap. There are 14 residues in the CDR3. CDR3 amino acids: CASSMVLTTDTQYF. CDR3 DNA: TGTGCCAGTAGTATGGTCCTGACCACAGATACGCAGTATTTT.

The chain has TRBV3-1 (or the pseudogene TRBV3-2) and TRBJ1-4; a possible D gene is TRBD1 (6 bases). Germline values: CDR1 LGHDT, CDR2 YNNKEL (reference sequence). Trimming stripped 4 bases from V and 14 bases from J, with 17 bases between. There are 13 residues in the CDR3. The CDR3 region is CASSPGHGLSLFF. DNA of the CDR3: TGTGCCAGCAGCCCGGGACACGGTCTGAGTCTGTTTTTT.

CDR3 sequence (DNA): TGTGCCAGCAGCCCGGGACTAGCGGGAGGATTACTAGCCAAAAACATTCAGTACTTC. This codes for CASSPGLAGGLLAKNIQYF. The V and J genes are TRBV14 and TRBJ2-4, with 15 bases lining up with TRBD2. Germline V gene lookup returns CDR1 SGHDN and CDR2 FVKESK. V lost 4 bases to trimming and J lost 0 bases; unmatched junction nucleotides: 7. The CDR3 contains 19 residues.

The chain recombines TRBV30 with TRBJ2-1, with TRBD1 matching 7 bases. The CDR3 has 14 residues. J was trimmed by 2 bases and V by 4 bases; bases with no gene match: 5. Germline-derived CDR1 and CDR2 are GTSNPN and SVGIG (reference sequence). The CDR3 region has the DNA TGTGCCTGGAATACAGGGACAGCCTACAATGAGCAGTTCTTC. As protein: CAWNTGTAYNEQFF.

The chain has TRBV3-1 (or the pseudogene TRBV3-2) and TRBJ2-5; D possibly corresponds to TRBD2 (6 bases). Trimming took off 5 bases at V and 0 bases at J, with 16 bases between the two ends. Germline CDR1 and CDR2: LGHDT and YNNKEL (reference sequence). This CDR3 region has 16 residues. The CDR3 is CASSSPNGGYQETQYF. The CDR3 region has the DNA TGTGCCAGCAGCTCCCCCAATGGGGGGTACCAAGAGACCCAGTACTTC.

This clone came up once. This chain connects TRBV30 to TRBJ2-7; D may be TRBD2 (6 bases). The V and J ends lost 1 base and 5 bases respectively, with 15 bases between them. This CDR3 is 14 amino acids long. Germline-derived CDR1 and CDR2 are GTSNPN and SVGIG (reference sequence). In DNA form, the CDR3 reads TGTGCCTGGAGTGCCGGGAGCAGGGTGAACGAGCAGTACTTC. It codes for CAWSAGSRVNEQYF.

The chain links TRBV19 to TRBJ2-1, with D possibly being TRBD2 (6 bases). The V end was cut by 4 bases, the J end by 9 bases, with 10 bases between. The germline V gene encodes CDR1 LNHDA and CDR2 SQIVND (reference sequence). The CDR3 spans 12 residues. CDR3 nucleotides: TGTGCCAGTAGTAACTTGGGGGGTGAGCAGTTCTTC. This gives the protein CASSNLGGEQFF.

The CDR3 loop reads CASSQSGGSPLHF. CDR3 sequence (DNA): TGTGCCAGCAGCCAATCTGGGGGTTCACCCCTCCACTTT. The chain joins TRBV16 to TRBJ1-6, with D possibly matching TRBD1 (5 bases). The ends were cut back, 0 bases at V and 9 bases at J, with 6 bases in the middle. CDR1 is KGHSY, CDR2 FQNENV, per germline. CDR3 size: 13 residues.

The chain employs TRBV11-3 and TRBJ2-2; 10 bases map to TRBD1. This CDR3 is 15 amino acids long. Germline V gene lookup returns CDR1 SGHNT and CDR2 YENEEA. V shed 5 bases, J shed 6 bases, and the junction held 6 bases outside the gene matches. The CDR3 protein is CASSGGQGKSGELFF. CDR3 nucleotide sequence: TGTGCCAGCAGCGGGGGACAGGGGAAATCCGGGGAGCTGTTTTTT.

This clone was observed a single time. V and J are TRBV19 and TRBJ2-2; 7 bases match TRBD2. In germline, CDR1 is LNHDA, CDR2 SQIVND (reference sequence). CDR3 size: 17 residues. Trimming removed 5 bases from V and 0 bases from J; junction bases left unmatched: 9. DNA of the CDR3: TGTGCCAGTAGTCCGCCGAGGGGAGGGGCGAACACCGGGGAGCTGTTTTTT. Translated, it gives CASSPPRGGANTGELFF.

The V and J genes are TRBV19 and TRBJ2-3; TRBD2 matches at 14 bases. This CDR3 spans 15 amino acids. The V gene's germline CDR1 is LNHDA and CDR2 SQIVND (reference sequence). The trim removed 5 bases at V and 7 bases at J, leaving 5 bases unmatched. In DNA form, the CDR3 reads TGTGCCAGTAGTGGACTAGCGGGAGGTGGGCATACGCAGTATTTT. This gives the protein CASSGLAGGGHTQYF. Combining the CDR3 with reference TRBV19 and TRBJ2-3 gives the whole variable domain DGGITQSPKYLFRKEGQNVTLSCEQNLNHDAMYWYRQDPGQGLRLIYYSQIVNDFQKGDIAEGYSVSREKKESFPLTVTSAQKNPTAFYLCASSGLAGGGHTQYFGPGTRLTVL.

This clone has only one observation. The CDR3 DNA reads as TGCAGCGTTGTGGACAGGGGATTTGAAAAACTGTTTTTT. Translated, it gives CSVVDRGFEKLFF. The chain employs TRBV29-1 and TRBJ1-4; TRBD1 agrees at 9 bases. Per germline, CDR1 SQVTM and CDR2 ANQGSEA. Trimming removed 4 bases from V and 7 bases from J; junction bases left unmatched: 4. This CDR3 is 13 amino acids long.

The genes are TRBV4-3 and TRBJ2-2; the match to TRBD2 covers 9 bases. This CDR3 is built from 18 residues. Losses at the gene ends were 3 bases for V and 7 bases for J; bases not matched to a gene: 15. Germline lookup yields CDR1 LGHNA and CDR2 YSLEER. The CDR3 is CASSHRLGGRASVGELFF. CDR3 bases: TGCGCCAGCAGCCACCGACTGGGCGGGAGGGCCTCGGTCGGGGAGCTGTTTTTT.

The chain recombines TRBV4-2 with TRBJ1-6; D is unclear. There are 15 residues in the CDR3. The germline V gene encodes CDR1 LGHNA and CDR2 YNFKEQ. V shed 7 bases and J shed 10 bases, with 20 bases lying between them. The CDR3 reads CASNREQSGDSPLHF. CDR3 nucleotide sequence: TGTGCCAGCAACCGGGAACAATCGGGAGACTCACCCCTCCACTTT.

The gene calls are TRBV28 and TRBJ1-4; D perhaps matches TRBD1 (5 bases). V was pared by 5 bases and J by 3 bases, with 10 bases between. Germline V CDR1 and CDR2: MDHEN, SYDVKM. The CDR3 consists of 14 residues. The CDR3 loop is CASSPPGSNEKLFF. The CDR3 bases are TGTGCCAGCAGTCCACCAGGGTCTAATGAAAAACTGTTTTTT.

The rearrangement uses TRBV10-3 and TRBJ2-1; 12 bases agree with TRBD2. Germline-derived CDR1 and CDR2 are ENHRY and SYGVKD. The CDR3 loop spans 16 amino acids. V lost 6 bases and J lost 9; bases outside the gene matches: 12. CDR3 coding DNA: TGTGCCATCAGCACCATCCTAGCGGGAGGGCCTATTGAGCAGTTCTTC. Translating gives CAISTILAGGPIEQFF.

In its sample, this clone was seen once. The rearrangement joins TRBV19 to TRBJ1-5, with D possibly being TRBD1 (6 bases). The CDR3 extends over 14 amino acids. V shed 4 bases and J shed 5 bases, with 12 bases lying between them. Germline V gene data show CDR1 as LNHDA and CDR2 as SQIVND (reference sequence). Here the CDR3 DNA reads TGTGCCAGTAGTAATACAGGGCTTCATCAGCCCCAGCATTTT. Protein sequence: CASSNTGLHQPQHF.

This chain uses TRBV14 with TRBJ1-6, with 10 bases that match TRBD1. The germline V gene has CDR1 SGHDN and CDR2 FVKESK. V lost 3 bases to trimming and J lost 11 bases; unmatched junction nucleotides: 10. The CDR3 contains 16 residues. CDR3 coding DNA: TGTGCCAGCAGCCATTCCCGGGACAGGGGTTCTGCACCCCTCCACTTT. Amino acid sequence: CASSHSRDRGSAPLHF.

This clone was observed a single time. The CDR3 sequence: CASSHLAGSSYEQYF. Here the CDR3 DNA reads TGCGCCAGCAGCCATCTAGCGGGGAGCTCCTACGAGCAGTACTTC. The V and J genes are TRBV4-1 and TRBJ2-7; 9 nucleotides match TRBD2. The CDR3 consists of 15 residues. The trim removed 3 bases at V and 0 bases at J, leaving 3 bases unmatched. Per the germline V gene, CDR1 is MGHRA and CDR2 is YSYEKL.

The chain uses TRBV2 and TRBJ1-2; a weak D match, TRBD1 (5 bases). The CDR3 loop spans 14 amino acids. CDR1 is SNHLY and CDR2 is FYNNEI in the germline V gene. Trimming took 2 bases from V and 4 from J, leaving 11 bases between them. CDR3 nucleotides: TGTGCCAGCAGTGAAAGGGGCGCCAGCTATGGCTACACCTTC. Its protein is CASSERGASYGYTF.

This chain links TRBV28 with TRBJ2-5; 8 bases map to TRBD1. The CDR3 length is 15 residues. The J segment lost 4 bases and the V segment lost 6 bases, leaving 10 bases of the junction unmatched. The germline CDR1 and CDR2 sequences are MDHEN and SYDVKM. Written as DNA, the CDR3 is TGTGCCAGCAGCCCGCCGGACAGGGCAGCAGAGACCCAGTACTTC. Its protein product is CASSPPDRAAETQYF.

The chain combines TRBV5-1 with TRBJ2-3; 13 bases are a match to TRBD2. The trim removed 5 bases at V and 1 base at J, leaving 4 bases unmatched. Germline-derived CDR1 and CDR2 are SGHRS and YFSETQ. The CDR3 loop spans 16 amino acids. The CDR3 region is CASRLAGGPGTDTQYF. The CDR3 DNA is TGCGCCAGCAGACTAGCGGGAGGGCCCGGCACAGATACGCAGTATTTT.

The rearrangement joins TRBV9 to TRBJ1-6; D gene unclear. In germline, CDR1 is SGDLS, CDR2 YYNGEE. The CDR3 extends over 13 amino acids. Deletions cut 0 bases from V and 10 bases from J, with 8 bases between. The CDR3, as DNA: TGTGCCAGCAGCGTAGCCCAAGGGTCACCCCTCCACTTT. Amino acids: CASSVAQGSPLHF. Together with reference TRBV9 and TRBJ1-6, the CDR3 gives the full variable domain: DSGVTQTPKHLITATGQRVTLRCSPRSGDLSVYWYQQSLDQGLQFLIQYYNGEERAKGNILERFSAQQFPDLHSELNLSSLELGDSALYFCASSVAQGSPLHFGNGTRLTVT.

This clone was observed a handful of times. V is TRBV7-3 and J is TRBJ1-1; 7 bases match TRBD1. The V segment lost 5 bases and the J segment 0 bases; nucleotides outside the gene matches: 3. The germline CDR1 and CDR2 sequences are SGHTA and FQGTGA. The CDR3 contains 14 residues. CDR3 amino acids: CASSPTGVNTEAFF. Here the CDR3 DNA reads TGTGCCAGCAGCCCCACAGGGGTGAACACTGAAGCTTTCTTT.

The rearrangement uses TRBV7-2 and TRBJ2-1; D possibly corresponds to TRBD1 (6 bases). The V gene lost 3 bases and the J gene lost 4 bases, with 10 bases spanning the gap. The CDR3 has 14 residues. Germline V gene lookup returns CDR1 SGHTA and CDR2 FQGNSA. CDR3 sequence: CASSFRDTYNEQFF. The CDR3 region has the DNA TGTGCCAGCAGCTTCAGGGACACTTACAATGAGCAGTTCTTC.

The chain is built from TRBV9 and TRBJ1-2; 7 bases map to TRBD1. The ends lost 3 bases at V and 7 bases at J; junction bases unmatched: 3. The germline CDR1 and CDR2 sequences are SGDLS and YYNGEE. The CDR3 is 12 residues long. The CDR3, as DNA: TGTGCCAGCAGCGAGGGGGCGGGTGGCTACACCTTC. This translates into CASSEGAGGYTF.